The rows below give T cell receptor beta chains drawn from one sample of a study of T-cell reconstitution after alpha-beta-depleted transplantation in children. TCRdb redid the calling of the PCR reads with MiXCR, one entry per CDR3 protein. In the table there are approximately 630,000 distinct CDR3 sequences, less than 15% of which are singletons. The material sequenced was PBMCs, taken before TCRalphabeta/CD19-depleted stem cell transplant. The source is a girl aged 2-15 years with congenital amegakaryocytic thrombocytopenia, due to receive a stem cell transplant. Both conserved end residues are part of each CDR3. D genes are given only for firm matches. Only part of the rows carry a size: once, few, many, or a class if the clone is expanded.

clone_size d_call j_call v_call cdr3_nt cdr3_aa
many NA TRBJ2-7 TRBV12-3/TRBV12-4 TGTGCCAGCAGTGTAGGGGCAGGAAAGTACTTC CASSVGAGKYF
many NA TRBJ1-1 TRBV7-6 TGTGCCAGCAGCTTAGGGGGAGGGGCTAGGGACACTGAAGCTTTCTTT CASSLGGGARDTEAFF
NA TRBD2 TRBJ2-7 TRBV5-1 TGCGCCAGCAGCTTGGTAGGGACTAGAGACGAGCAGTACTTC CASSLVGTRDEQYF
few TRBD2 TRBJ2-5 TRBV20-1 TGCAGTGCTAGAGTCTTGACGGGAGGGCTTGAGACCCAGTACTTC CSARVLTGGLETQYF
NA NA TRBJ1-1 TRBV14 TGTGCCAGCAGCCAAGTTCTGGGCACTGAAGCTTTCTTT CASSQVLGTEAFF
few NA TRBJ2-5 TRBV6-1 TGTGCCAGCAGCGAGAACGCACTAGCCGAGGAGACCCAGTACTTC CASSENALAEETQYF
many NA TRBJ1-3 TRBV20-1 TGCAGTGCTAGGGGCAGGGGCGGGAACACCATATATTTT CSARGRGGNTIYF
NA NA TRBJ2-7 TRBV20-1 TGCAGTGCAAGGTTCCCACGAGGCGAGCAGTACTTC CSARFPRGEQYF
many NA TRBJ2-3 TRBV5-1 TGTGCCAGCAGCTTAGTCCGGGATACGCAGTATTTT CASSLVRDTQYF
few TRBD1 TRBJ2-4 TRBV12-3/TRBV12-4 TGTGCCAGCAGCTTACCTTGGGACAGCCCTTTAGCCAAAAACATTCAGTACTTC CASSLPWDSPLAKNIQYF
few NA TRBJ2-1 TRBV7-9 TGTGCCAGCAGCTCGAGGGGGGCTTTAGACAATGAGCAGTTCTTC CASSSRGALDNEQFF
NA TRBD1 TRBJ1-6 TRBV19 TGTGCCAGTAGTCGGACAGGGGTGTTCACCCTCCACTTT CASSRTGVFTLHF
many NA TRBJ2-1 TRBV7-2 TGTGCCAGCAGCGAGTATGTGGGTACACCCTATGAGCAGTTCTTC CASSEYVGTPYEQFF
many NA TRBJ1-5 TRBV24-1 TGTGCCACCAGTGCGAAAGGGCTCAATCAGCCCCAGCATTTT CATSAKGLNQPQHF
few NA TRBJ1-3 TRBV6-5 TGTGCCAGCAGTTTGAGAGGCCAGGGAGGAAACACCATATATTTT CASSLRGQGGNTIYF
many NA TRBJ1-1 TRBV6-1 TGTGCCAGCAGCTCCCGGGGAATGAACACTGAAGCTTTCTTT CASSSRGMNTEAFF
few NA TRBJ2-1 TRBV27 TGTGCCAGCAGCACTCGGTTAGCGGTATACAATGAGCAGTTCTTC CASSTRLAVYNEQFF
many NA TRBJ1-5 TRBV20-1 TGCAGTGCTAGAGATTTAGGGGGGTCGAGTCAGCCCCAGCATTTT CSARDLGGSSQPQHF
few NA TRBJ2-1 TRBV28 TGTGCCAGCAGTACCCGGGCGGGGTACAATGAGCAGTTCTTC CASSTRAGYNEQFF
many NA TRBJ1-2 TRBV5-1 TGCGCCAGCAGCAAAAGACCAGGGGACTATGGCTACACCTTC CASSKRPGDYGYTF
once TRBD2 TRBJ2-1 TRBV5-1 TGCGCCAGCAGCTTGGCGCCCCAGGCGGGAGGGCTCGGTGAGCAGTTCTTC CASSLAPQAGGLGEQFF
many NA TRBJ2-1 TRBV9 TGTGCCAGCAGCGTGGAATTACCAAGCTCCTACAATGAGCAGTTCTTC CASSVELPSSYNEQFF
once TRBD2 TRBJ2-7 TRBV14 TGTGACAGCAGCCAAGAAGGGTTTTCGGCTAGCGGGTCCTACGAGCAGTACTTC CDSSQEGFSASGSYEQYF
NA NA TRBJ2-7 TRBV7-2 TGTGCCAGCAGCTACCACCAAGCCTACGAGCAGTACTTC CASSYHQAYEQYF